This T cell receptor (beta chain) was recorded in a study of T cell responses to AZD1222 COVID-19 vaccine. For the study at large: Pooling covered second doses at about 4 or about 12 weeks. Study-wide results and limits: Across spike, vaccine-associated CD4 TCRs were found, dominant at 160-218 and 743-854. Researchers took repertoire samples only after the peak T cell response had come. It should be noted that donors were predominantly white British and more often female, and clonal diversity was possibly underestimated.

Germline loops: CDR1 MNHEY, CDR2 SVGAGI. The CDR3 loop spans 13 amino acids. V lost 8 bases and J 1 base, leaving 11 bases between the germline ends. TCRdb's copy holds only in-frame clones and misses some; the assay was immunoSEQ multiplex PCR. The data show about 150,000 clones, about nine tenths seen once. As regards this clone: The target antigen is unknown.

This TCR derives from an adult in good health. This chain links TRBV6-5 with TRBJ1-2; tentative D call: TRBD1 (5 bases). The sequenced sample was peripheral blood, obtained on day 0 of AZD1222 vaccination. The CDR3, as DNA: TGTGCCAGCTCGGTCAGGGATAACTATGGCTACACCTTC. It specifies CASSVRDNYGYTF.